These 17 T cell receptor beta chains were sequenced from one sample in a study of blood T cell repertoires in COVID-19. Method: immunoSEQ multiplex PCR; TCRdb's copy keeps in-frame clones and lacks some. The data hold over 300,000 clones, with approximately 90% observed a single time. The sample was PBMCs or T cells enriched from blood (not recorded which). These receptors came from a woman between 18 and 30 years old who had recovered from COVID-19.

With regard to this clone: At one of its ends the junction is not consistent with the germline gene, which may arise from a read error. This chain joins TRBV6-1 and TRBJ1-5; 8 bases line up with TRBD1. The CDR3 extends over 17 amino acids. Germline loops: CDR1 MNHNS, CDR2 SASEGT. The CDR3 DNA sequence: TGTGCCAGCAGGGAAGGGACAGGTGTAAGTAGCAATCAGCCCCAGCATTTT. Residues: CASREGTGVSSNQPQHF.

This chain links TRBV2 with TRBJ1-3, with a weak D call TRBD1 (6 bases). V lost 5 bases, J lost 0 bases, and 17 bases lay in between. The germline CDR1 and CDR2 sequences are SNHLY and FYNNEI. The CDR3 loop spans 17 amino acids. CDR3 DNA: TGTGCCAGCAGTCTCACGAGACAGGAAAGCTCTGGAAACACCATATATTTT. Amino acids: CASSLTRQESSGNTIYF.

V usage is TRBV3-1 (or the pseudogene TRBV3-2) and J usage is TRBJ2-5; 8 bases fit TRBD2. The germline gives CDR1 LGHDT, CDR2 YNNKEL (reference sequence). The junction had 17 bases not matched to a gene; V was cut back by 1 base and J by 4 bases. The length of the CDR3 is 19 residues. CDR3 in amino acids: CASSQGFAFQAGGLETQYF. CDR3 nucleotides: TGTGCCAGCAGCCAAGGTTTCGCTTTTCAGGCGGGGGGCTTAGAGACCCAGTACTTC.

The table lists this clone with a count of one. This chain joins TRBV5-4 and TRBJ2-3; 9 positions match TRBD2. The germline gives CDR1 SGHNT, CDR2 YYREEE (reference sequence). V dropped 2 bases and J dropped 4; count of bases not matched to a gene: 2. The CDR3 is 14 residues long. This CDR3 is CASSFSGSADTQYF. CDR3 nucleotides: TGTGCCAGCAGCTTTAGCGGGAGTGCAGATACGCAGTATTTT.

J is TRBJ1-4 and V is TRBV12-3 or TRBV12-4; D gene unclear. V lost 8 bases to trimming and J lost 10 bases, with 14 bases between them. The CDR3 loop spans 12 amino acids. The CDR3, as DNA: TGTGCCAGCGAAAGCTTTCGTGGAAAACTGTTTTTT. Amino acids: CASESFRGKLFF.

The count of this clone is one. The chain has TRBV6-1 and TRBJ2-7; TRBD1 aligns across 7 bases. There are 16 residues in the CDR3. Trimming took 0 bases from V and 4 from J; bases not matched to a gene: 9. Germline assignment: CDR1 MNHNS and CDR2 SASEGT. CDR3 sequence (DNA): TGTGCCAGCAGTGAAGCAGGCAGGGGGATGCCTTACGAGCAGTACTTC. It codes for CASSEAGRGMPYEQYF.

The chain links TRBV15 to TRBJ1-2; D perhaps matches TRBD1 (5 bases). This CDR3 has 20 amino acids. Germline CDR1 reads LNHNV; CDR2 reads YYDKDF (reference sequence). V was clipped by 1 base and J by 4 bases, with 28 bases between them. This CDR3 reads CATSRGGRPGQPKEVYGYTF. The CDR3 DNA is TGTGCCACCAGCAGAGGAGGGAGGCCAGGACAACCCAAGGAAGTCTATGGCTACACCTTC.

The CDR3 DNA follows: TGTGCCAGCACGGGGACAGGGGGGAACACTGAAGCTTTCTTT. Its translation is CASTGTGGNTEAFF. This sequence joins TRBV28 and TRBJ1-1; 11 nucleotides align to TRBD1. Germline values: CDR1 MDHEN, CDR2 SYDVKM. This CDR3 has 14 residues. V was pared by 7 bases and J by 1 base, with 2 bases of the junction left unmatched.

In this sample, this clone turned up once. The chain carries TRBV13 and TRBJ2-3; TRBD1 matches at 8 bases. The V gene's germline CDR1 is PRHDT and CDR2 FYEKMQ (reference sequence). CDR3 length: 15 amino acids. J lost 6 bases, V lost 8 bases, and 13 bases had no gene match. CDR3 sequence reads: CASGRQGQRGDTQYF. Written as DNA, the CDR3 is TGTGCCAGCGGACGACAGGGGCAACGAGGCGATACGCAGTATTTT.

The V call is TRBV7-3, the J call TRBJ2-6; TRBD1 agrees at 7 bases. The CDR3 has 16 amino acids. The ends lost 5 bases at V and 1 base at J; junction bases unmatched: 5. Germline loops: CDR1 SGHTA, CDR2 FQGTGA. The CDR3 region has the DNA TGTGCCAGCAGCCCCGACAGGGTTTCTGGGGCCAACGTCCTGACTTTC. This gives the protein CASSPDRVSGANVLTF.

The chain employs TRBV7-9 and TRBJ1-5, with D possibly TRBD1 on 5 matching bases. Germline V gene data show CDR1 as SEHNR and CDR2 as FQNEAQ (reference sequence). Trimming stripped 6 bases from V and 4 bases from J, with 10 bases between. The CDR3 has 13 amino acids. The CDR3 spells CASRGGENQPQHF. Here the CDR3 DNA reads TGTGCCAGCAGGGGAGGGGAAAATCAGCCCCAGCATTTT.

The CDR3 region is CAISESDSASGNTIYF. CDR3 nucleotides: TGTGCCATCAGTGAGTCGGACTCGGCGTCTGGAAACACCATATATTTT. The V call is TRBV10-3, the J call TRBJ1-3; no reliable D call. The germline V gene has CDR1 ENHRY and CDR2 SYGVKD. The germline V and J ends were trimmed by 0 bases and 1 base, with 10 bases remaining between them. The CDR3 extends over 16 amino acids.

V usage is TRBV3-1 (or the pseudogene TRBV3-2) and J usage is TRBJ2-3; the match to TRBD2 covers 9 bases. Germline lookup yields CDR1 LGHDT and CDR2 YNNKEL (reference sequence). V shed 4 bases and J 0 bases; nucleotides not matched to a gene: 5. The CDR3 is made up of 16 amino acids. The CDR3 nucleotides are TGTGCCAGCAGCCCGACTAGCGGAACTAGCACAGATACGCAGTATTTT. Amino acids: CASSPTSGTSTDTQYF.

This rearrangement joins TRBV7-9 to TRBJ2-3; TRBD2 aligns across 8 bases. The V segment lost 4 bases and the J segment 1 base; nucleotides outside the gene matches: 4. Germline CDR1 reads SEHNR; CDR2 reads FQNEAQ (reference sequence). The CDR3 length is 15 residues. CDR3 sequence (DNA): TGTGCCAGCAGCTCTCTGACTAGCGGCACAGATACGCAGTATTTT. This codes for CASSSLTSGTDTQYF.

The chain uses TRBV5-6 and TRBJ1-4; the D gene is possibly TRBD1 (6 bases). The germline CDR1 and CDR2 sequences are SGHDT and YYEEEE. Trimming cost V 2 bases and J 3 bases, with 8 bases left between them. The CDR3 contains 14 residues. The DNA for the CDR3 is TGTGCCAGCAGCTTCGGGACATCTAATGAAAAACTGTTTTTT. Amino acids: CASSFGTSNEKLFF.

The J gene is TRBJ2-2, the V gene TRBV2, with 10 bases aligning to TRBD2. V lost 4 bases to trimming and J lost 7 bases; unmatched junction nucleotides: 9. This CDR3 comprises 16 residues. Germline lookup yields CDR1 SNHLY and CDR2 FYNNEI. CDR3 nucleotide sequence: TGTGCCAGCAGTGGGACTAGCGGCCGCCTCGGCGGGGAGCTGTTTTTT. This translates into CASSGTSGRLGGELFF. Together with reference TRBV2 and TRBJ2-2, the CDR3 gives the full variable domain: EPEVTQTPSHQVTQMGQEVILRCVPISNHLYFYWYRQILGQKVEFLVSFYNNEISEKSEIFDDQFSVERPDGSNFTLKIRSTKLEDSAMYFCASSGTSGRLGGELFFGEGSRLTVL.

The chain combines TRBV27 with TRBJ1-6; D unresolved. The CDR3 contains 13 residues. CDR1 is MNHEY, CDR2 SMNVEV, per germline (reference sequence). Trimming took 7 bases from V and 5 from J, leaving 9 bases between them. CDR3 DNA: TGTGCCAGCAAATCCCGTAATAATTCACCCCTCCACTTT. It translates to CASKSRNNSPLHF.